The clone carrying this T cell receptor beta chain appeared many times. Germline CDR1 reads MNHEY; CDR2 reads SMNVEV (reference sequence). The CDR3 extends over 19 amino acids. V lost 4 bases, J lost 2 bases, and 13 bases stayed unmatched. RNA transcripts provided the source from which TCR beta CDR3 regions were amplified. First-round RT-PCR with HTBI primers amplified the TCR CDR3 region. TCRdb re-derived calls from the multiplex PCR reads in MiXCR, one entry per CDR3 protein. The table lists nearly 250,000 distinct CDR3 sequences, about a sixth of them singletons. This record comes from a study of T cells in Graves' hyperthyroidism and ophthalmopathy. Looking at the study overall: Specimen type is peripheral blood, collected at initial diagnosis prior to any treatment.

A NOSPECS grade of at least 4, a Clinical Activity Score of at least 3 and duration under 3 months were recorded in ophthalmopathy patients. Patients showing uncontrolled infection, other autoimmune disease, pregnancy or lactation were ineligible. The TCR originated in a woman younger than 35 with Graves' ophthalmopathy. The sample consisted of blood. V and J are TRBV27 and TRBJ2-7; 14 bases align to TRBD2. CDR3 loop: CASSSTSGTSGSNPYEQYF. CDR3 nucleotide sequence: TGTGCCAGCAGTTCAACTTCCGGGACTAGCGGGAGTAACCCCTACGAGCAGTACTTC.